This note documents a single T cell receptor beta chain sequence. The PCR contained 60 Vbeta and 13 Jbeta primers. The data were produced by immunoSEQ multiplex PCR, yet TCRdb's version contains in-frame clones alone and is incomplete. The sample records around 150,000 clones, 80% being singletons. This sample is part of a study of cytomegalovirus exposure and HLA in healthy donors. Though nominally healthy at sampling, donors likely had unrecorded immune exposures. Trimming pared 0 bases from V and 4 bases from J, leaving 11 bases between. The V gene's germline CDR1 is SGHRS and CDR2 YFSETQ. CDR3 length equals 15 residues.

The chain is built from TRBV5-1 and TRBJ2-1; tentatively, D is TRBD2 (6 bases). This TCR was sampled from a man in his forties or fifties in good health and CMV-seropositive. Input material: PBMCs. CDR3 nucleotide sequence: TGCGCCAGCAGCTTGGGCGGGGCCCTTTACAATGAGCAGTTCTTC. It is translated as CASSLGGALYNEQFF.